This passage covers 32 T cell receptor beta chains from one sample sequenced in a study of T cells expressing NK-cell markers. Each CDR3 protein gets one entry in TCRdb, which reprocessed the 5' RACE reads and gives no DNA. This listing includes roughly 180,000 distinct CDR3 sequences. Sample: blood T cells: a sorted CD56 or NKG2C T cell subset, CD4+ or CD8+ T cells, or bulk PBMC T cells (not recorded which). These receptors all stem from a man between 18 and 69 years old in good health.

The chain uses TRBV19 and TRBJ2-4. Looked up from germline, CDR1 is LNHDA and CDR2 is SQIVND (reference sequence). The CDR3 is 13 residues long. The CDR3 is CASSIVPENIQYF.

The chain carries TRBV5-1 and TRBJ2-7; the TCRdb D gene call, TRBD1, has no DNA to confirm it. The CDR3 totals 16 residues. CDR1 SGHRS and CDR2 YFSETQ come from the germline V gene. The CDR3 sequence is CASSFGTPYNSYEQYF.

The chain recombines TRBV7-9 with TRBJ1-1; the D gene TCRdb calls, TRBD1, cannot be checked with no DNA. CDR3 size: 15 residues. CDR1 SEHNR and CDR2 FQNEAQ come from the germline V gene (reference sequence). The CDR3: CASSLAGGYNTEAFF.

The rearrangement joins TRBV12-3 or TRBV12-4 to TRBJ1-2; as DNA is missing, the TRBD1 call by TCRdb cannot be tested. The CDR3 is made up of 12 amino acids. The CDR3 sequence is CASSPDSQGYTF.

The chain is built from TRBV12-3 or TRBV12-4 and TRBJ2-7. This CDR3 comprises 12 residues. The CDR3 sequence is CASSWSSSEQYF.

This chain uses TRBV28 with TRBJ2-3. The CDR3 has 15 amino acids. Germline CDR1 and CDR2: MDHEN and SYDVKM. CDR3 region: CASGISSFGTDTQYF.

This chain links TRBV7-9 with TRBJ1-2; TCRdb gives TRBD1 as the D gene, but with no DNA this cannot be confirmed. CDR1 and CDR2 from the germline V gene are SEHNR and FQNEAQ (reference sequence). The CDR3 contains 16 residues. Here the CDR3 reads CASSEFQGGEDYGYTF.

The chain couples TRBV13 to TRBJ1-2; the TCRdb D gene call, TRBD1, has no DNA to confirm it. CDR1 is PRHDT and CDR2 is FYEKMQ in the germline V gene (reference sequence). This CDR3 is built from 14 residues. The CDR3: CASSFGTGGNGYTF.

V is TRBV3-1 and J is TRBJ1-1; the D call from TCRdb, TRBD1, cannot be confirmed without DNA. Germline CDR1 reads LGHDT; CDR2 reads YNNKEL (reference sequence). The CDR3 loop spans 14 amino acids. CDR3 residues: CASSQEVGGREAFF.

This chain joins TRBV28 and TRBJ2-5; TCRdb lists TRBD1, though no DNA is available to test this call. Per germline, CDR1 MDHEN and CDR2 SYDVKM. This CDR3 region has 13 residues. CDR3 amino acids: CASSFEGGETQYF.

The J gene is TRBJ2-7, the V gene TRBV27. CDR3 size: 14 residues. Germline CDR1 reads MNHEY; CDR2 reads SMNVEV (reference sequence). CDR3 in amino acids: CASSLQTWGYEQYF.

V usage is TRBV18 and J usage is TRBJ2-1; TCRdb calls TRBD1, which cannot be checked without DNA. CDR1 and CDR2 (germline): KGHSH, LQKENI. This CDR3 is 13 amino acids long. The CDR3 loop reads CASSSTGSREQFF. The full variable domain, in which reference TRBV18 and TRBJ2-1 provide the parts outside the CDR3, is NAGVMQNPRHLVRRRGQEARLRCSPMKGHSHVYWYRQLPEEGLKFMVYLQKENIIDESGMPKERFSAEFPKEGPSILRIQQVVRGDSAAYFCASSSTGSREQFFGPGTRLTVL.

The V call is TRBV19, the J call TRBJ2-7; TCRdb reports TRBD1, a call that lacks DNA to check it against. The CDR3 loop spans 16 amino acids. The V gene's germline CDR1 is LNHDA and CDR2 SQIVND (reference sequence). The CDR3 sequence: CASSIGSGTGYYEQYF.

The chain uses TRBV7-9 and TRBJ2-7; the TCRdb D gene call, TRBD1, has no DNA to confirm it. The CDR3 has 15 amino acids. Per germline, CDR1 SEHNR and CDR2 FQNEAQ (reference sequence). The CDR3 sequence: CASSFVGQGFHEQYF.

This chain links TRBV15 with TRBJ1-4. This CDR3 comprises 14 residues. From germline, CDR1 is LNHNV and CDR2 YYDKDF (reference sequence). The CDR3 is CATSRERVNEKLFF.

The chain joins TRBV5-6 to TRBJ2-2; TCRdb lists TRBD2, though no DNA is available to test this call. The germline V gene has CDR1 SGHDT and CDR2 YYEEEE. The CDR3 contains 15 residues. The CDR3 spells CASSPGLAGYGELFF. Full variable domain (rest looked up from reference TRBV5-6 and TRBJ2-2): DAGVTQSPTHLIKTRGQQVTLRCSPKSGHDTVSWYQQALGQGPQFIFQYYEEEERQRGNFPDRFSGHQFPNYSSELNVNALLLGDSALYLCASSPGLAGYGELFFGEGSRLTVL.

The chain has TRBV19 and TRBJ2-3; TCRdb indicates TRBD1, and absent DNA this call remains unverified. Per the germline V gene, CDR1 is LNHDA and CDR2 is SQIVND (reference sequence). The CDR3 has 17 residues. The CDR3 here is CASSVWTVSGDTDTQYF.

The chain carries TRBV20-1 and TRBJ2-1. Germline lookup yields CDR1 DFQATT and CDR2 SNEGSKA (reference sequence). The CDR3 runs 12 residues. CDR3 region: CSADDSINEQFF.

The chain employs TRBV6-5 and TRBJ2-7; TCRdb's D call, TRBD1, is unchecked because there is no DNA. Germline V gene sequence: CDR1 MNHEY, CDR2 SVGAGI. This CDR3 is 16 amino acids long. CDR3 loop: CASSYRNPGAGYEQYF.

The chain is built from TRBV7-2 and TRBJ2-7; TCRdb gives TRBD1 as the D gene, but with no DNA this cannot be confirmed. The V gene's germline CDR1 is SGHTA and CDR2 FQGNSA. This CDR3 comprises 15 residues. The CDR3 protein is CASSYSRTGSYEQYF.

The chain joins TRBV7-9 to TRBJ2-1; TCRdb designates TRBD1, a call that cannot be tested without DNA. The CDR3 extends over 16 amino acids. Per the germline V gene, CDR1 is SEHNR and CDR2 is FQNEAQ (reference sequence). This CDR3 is CASRDSQGPSYNEQFF.

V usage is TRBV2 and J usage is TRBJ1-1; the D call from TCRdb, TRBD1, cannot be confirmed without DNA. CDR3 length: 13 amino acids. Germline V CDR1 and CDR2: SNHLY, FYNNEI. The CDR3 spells CASSPGHRIEAFF.

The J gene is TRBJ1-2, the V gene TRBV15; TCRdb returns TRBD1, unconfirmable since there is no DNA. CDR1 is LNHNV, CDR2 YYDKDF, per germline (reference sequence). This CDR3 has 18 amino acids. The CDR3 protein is CATSRDRPGTGGADGYTF.

This CDR3 is CASSPIGGNTGELFF. The chain links TRBV27 to TRBJ2-2; TCRdb's D call, TRBD1, is unchecked because there is no DNA. This CDR3 spans 15 amino acids. CDR1 is MNHEY, CDR2 SMNVEV, per germline (reference sequence).

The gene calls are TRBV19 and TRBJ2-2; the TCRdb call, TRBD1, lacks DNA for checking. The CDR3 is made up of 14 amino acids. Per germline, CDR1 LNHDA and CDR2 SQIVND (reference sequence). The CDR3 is CASSTLTGTGELFF.

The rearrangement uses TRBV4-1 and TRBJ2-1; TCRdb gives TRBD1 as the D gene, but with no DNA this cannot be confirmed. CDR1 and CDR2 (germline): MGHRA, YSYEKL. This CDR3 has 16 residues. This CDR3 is CASSQDERQGVNEQFF.

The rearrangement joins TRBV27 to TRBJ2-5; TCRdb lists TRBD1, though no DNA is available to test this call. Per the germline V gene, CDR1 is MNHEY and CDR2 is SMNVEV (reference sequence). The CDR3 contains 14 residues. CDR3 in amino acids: CASSLSTGGETQYF.

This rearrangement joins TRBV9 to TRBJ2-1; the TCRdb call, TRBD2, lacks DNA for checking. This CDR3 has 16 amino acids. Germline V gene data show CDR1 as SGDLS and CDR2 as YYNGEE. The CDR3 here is CASSKSGGPVYNEQFF.

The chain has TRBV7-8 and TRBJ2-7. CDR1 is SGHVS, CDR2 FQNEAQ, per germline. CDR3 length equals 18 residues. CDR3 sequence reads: CASSLERTAATLSYEQYF. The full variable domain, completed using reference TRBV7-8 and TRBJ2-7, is GAGVSQSPRYKVAKRGQDVALRCDPISGHVSLFWYQQALGQGPEFLTYFQNEAQLDKSGLPSDRFFAERPEGSVSTLKIQRTQQEDSAVYLCASSLERTAATLSYEQYFGPGTRLTVT.

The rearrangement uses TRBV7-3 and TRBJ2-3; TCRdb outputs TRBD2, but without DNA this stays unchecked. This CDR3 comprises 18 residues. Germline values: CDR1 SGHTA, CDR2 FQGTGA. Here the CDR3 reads CASSLTSASGGLTDTQYF.

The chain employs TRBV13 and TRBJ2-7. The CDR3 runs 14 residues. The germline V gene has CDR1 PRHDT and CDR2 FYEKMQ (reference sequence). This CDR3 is CASSLTAGPPEQYF.

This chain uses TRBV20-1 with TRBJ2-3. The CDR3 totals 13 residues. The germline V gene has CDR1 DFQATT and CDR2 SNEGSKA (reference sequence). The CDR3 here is CSAHGRATDTQYF.